This is a list of T cell receptor beta chains from one sample in a study of T cell changes during pregnancy in multiple sclerosis. The method was immunoSEQ multiplex PCR; TCRdb's version includes in-frame clones alone and lacks a portion of them. The sample has more than 65,000 clones, 91% seen once; the top ten hold approximately 2.4%. This material consisted of peripheral blood, taken in the first trimester of pregnancy. The origin of the receptors is a female donor with multiple sclerosis, enrolled in a pregnancy study. CDR3s leave out the opening cysteine and the closing phenylalanine or tryptophan. The D gene is left open where the match is weak.

d_call,j_call,v_call,cdr3_aa
.,TRBJ2-7,TRBV21-1,ASRAGVLYEQY
.,TRBJ2-1,TRBV7-9,ATQVSSYNEQF
TRBD1,TRBJ1-1,TRBV6-5,ASRPTGGRTEAF
.,TRBJ2-5,TRBV5-1,ASSLDRAQETQY
.,TRBJ2-3,TRBV13,ASSLWRGLTDTQY
.,TRBJ2-3,TRBV19,ASSIDGQTRDTQY
.,TRBJ2-2,TRBV5-4,ASSLPGSRTGELF
.,TRBJ2-1,TRBV6-4,ASSDGAGAGNNEQF
.,TRBJ2-5,TRBV5-6,ASSLGRGETQY
.,TRBJ2-5,TRBV28,ASSLPGLKETQY
TRBD1,TRBJ2-5,TRBV28,ASSSSGGSGIETQY
.,TRBJ2-3,TRBV11-2,ASSPTGRADTQY
TRBD1,TRBJ1-2,TRBV4-1,ASSQVGRQGRFGYT
.,TRBJ2-3,TRBV14,ASSQDLRRADTQY
.,TRBJ2-5,TRBV28,ASKETGTQY
.,TRBJ1-1,TRBV6-1,ASSGLSNTEAF
.,TRBJ2-7,TRBV5-1,ASSLSWTALDEQY
.,TRBJ1-2,TRBV27,ASSLLGANYGYT
.,TRBJ1-6,TRBV19,ASSIPRRGGGDSPLH
.,TRBJ1-1,TRBV10-3,AISEGGVNTEAF
TRBD1,TRBJ1-1,TRBV6-8,ASTVDRAEDTEAF
.,TRBJ2-3,TRBV6-4,ASNPPRDTQY
.,TRBJ2-3,TRBV29-1,SVAPGDTQY
.,TRBJ1-1,TRBV10-3,AISESGGRTEAF
.,TRBJ2-1,TRBV7-3,ASSFTTESSSYNEQF
TRBD1,TRBJ2-5,TRBV4-1,ASSPGTGHQETQY
TRBD1,TRBJ1-1,TRBV6-5,ASSSFRTGGNTEAF
.,TRBJ1-1,TRBV5-1,ASSFRDTEAF
TRBD1,TRBJ1-1,TRBV9,ASSVGRGAGGTEAF
TRBD1,TRBJ2-4,TRBV5-5,ASSLGPDRGKNIQY
TRBD1,TRBJ1-1,TRBV7-2,AGGATGGVEAF
TRBD2,TRBJ2-1,TRBV6-1,ASSGRLAGPNNEQF
.,TRBJ1-1,TRBV27,ASRPLLSGGVGTEAF
TRBD1,TRBJ1-2,TRBV7-3,ASSLSHPGQGYGYT
.,TRBJ2-7,TRBV5-4,ASTFWAGTTYEQY
.,TRBJ2-4,TRBV4-1,ASSQERNPQVLMEKNIQY
TRBD2,TRBJ2-2,TRBV7-2,ASSLPGLAGGSTGELF
.,TRBJ2-2,TRBV7-2,ASSLSNTGELF
TRBD1,TRBJ1-4,TRBV5-1,ASSLTGGSEKLF
.,TRBJ1-5,TRBV5-1,ASSLEAGQQPQH
TRBD2,TRBJ2-5,TRBV5-1,ASSPLGLAGYQETQY
.,TRBJ2-2,TRBV10-3,AIRLANTGELF
.,.,TRBV5-1,ASSLVEGNYEQY
.,TRBJ1-1,TRBV5-1,ASSLVGEGSTEAF
TRBD1,TRBJ1-6,TRBV19,ASSIGDRVEAPLH
TRBD1,TRBJ1-4,TRBV2,ASRGTGGEKLF
TRBD1,TRBJ1-4,TRBV5-1,ASSLGDRGLNNEKLF
.,TRBJ2-4,TRBV4-1,ASSQVLRVKNIQY
.,TRBJ1-2,TRBV9,ASSVGGSPPPAGYT
.,TRBJ1-1,TRBV6-5,ASSYRGSEAF
.,TRBJ2-1,TRBV2,ASRGGATPYNEQF
.,TRBJ1-2,TRBV6-5,ASRGRDTANYGYT
.,TRBJ2-5,TRBV4-1,ASSHEIGSGQETQY
TRBD2,TRBJ2-1,TRBV28,ASLTRWGTEREGSYNEQF
TRBD2,TRBJ2-4,TRBV2,ASEAGGANIQY
.,TRBJ2-7,TRBV2,ASSGGGASSYEQY